These T cell receptor beta chains were read from a single sample in a study of OX40 agonist ivuxolimab in advanced cancers. Using immunoSEQ multiplex PCR, the repertoire was profiled, and TCRdb retains in-frame clones only, with some absent. The sample includes around 53,000 clones, roughly 86% of them seen just once. Source: CD4+ or CD8+ T cells sorted from blood, taken in a trial of the OX40 agonist ivuxolimab. These receptors all stem from an adult with an advanced solid tumor such as melanoma, head and neck, liver or kidney cancer. Both conserved end residues are part of each CDR3. Fields, in order: D gene, V gene, J gene, clone size, CDR3 DNA, CDR3 protein. D genes are given only for firm matches. Where a row states a size, it is once, few, many or the class of an expanded clone; other rows omit it.

>TRBD1|TRBV7-9|TRBJ1-2|NA
TGTGCCAGCAGCTCGGACAGGGCAGGGGGCTACACCTTC
CASSSDRAGGYTF
>NA|TRBV9|TRBJ2-2|NA
TGTGCCAGCAGCGTAGGCGTCCTCGCCACCGGGGAGCTGTTTTTT
CASSVGVLATGELFF
>NA|TRBV2|TRBJ2-5|NA
TGTGCCAGCAGTGGTCCGGGAATGGCGACCCAGTACTTC
CASSGPGMATQYF
>NA|TRBV6-1|TRBJ2-7|NA
TGTGCCAGCAGTGAACAGGGGAACGAGCAGTACTTC
CASSEQGNEQYF
>NA|TRBV5-8|TRBJ1-1|few
TGTGCCAGCAGCGCGGGACTCCAGAACACTGAAGCTTTCTTT
CASSAGLQNTEAFF
>NA|TRBV18|TRBJ1-1|NA
TGTGCCAGCTCACCTTCCGGGGGCGCCGGGACTGAAGCTTTCTTT
CASSPSGGAGTEAFF
>NA|TRBV28|TRBJ2-7|NA
TGTGCCAGCAATACGGGACCCCCCCGATTGGAGCAGTACTTC
CASNTGPPRLEQYF
>TRBD1|TRBV5-4|TRBJ2-1|NA
TGTGCCAGCAGCTTGGGGTCAACAGGGGCAATCGTCAATGAGCAGTTCTTC
CASSLGSTGAIVNEQFF
>NA|TRBV5-1|TRBJ2-7|NA
TGCGCCAGCAGCCTAGACAGGTACGAGCAGTACTTC
CASSLDRYEQYF
>TRBD2|TRBV5-1|TRBJ2-1|NA
TGCGCCAGCAGCTCGGGACTAGCGGGAGGGTACAATGAGCAGTTCTTC
CASSSGLAGGYNEQFF
>NA|TRBV6-5|TRBJ1-6|once
TGTGCCAGCAGTCTCTTGGAGGGAAATTCACCCCTCCACTTT
CASSLLEGNSPLHF
>NA|TRBV5-4|TRBJ2-2|NA
TGTGCCAGCAGCTTGGGAGGGAGAGGAACCGGGGAGCTGTTTTTT
CASSLGGRGTGELFF
>NA|TRBV28|TRBJ2-7|once
TGTGCCAGCAGTTTCGGCGGGGTCATCTCCTACGAGCAGTACTTC
CASSFGGVISYEQYF
>NA|TRBV6-6|TRBJ1-5|NA
TGTGCCAGCAGTAGGGGGGTAGGCAATCAGCCCCAGCATTTT
CASSRGVGNQPQHF
>NA|TRBV19|TRBJ1-1|NA
TGTGCCAGTAGTTCCTCCCAAGACAGGCCGAACACTGAAGCTTTCTTT
CASSSSQDRPNTEAFF
>TRBD2|TRBV6-1|TRBJ2-5|once
TGTGCCAGCAAATTAGCGGGAGCGGTAGAGACCCAGTACTTC
CASKLAGAVETQYF
>TRBD1|TRBV5-1|TRBJ1-6|NA
TGCGCCAGCAGCTTGGAGGGCCCGGGACAGTCCTATTCACCCCTCCACTTT
CASSLEGPGQSYSPLHF
>TRBD1|TRBV12-5|TRBJ1-1|NA
TGTGCTAGTGGTTTGACCTCCGGGACAGGGAACACTGAAGCTTTCTTT
CASGLTSGTGNTEAFF
>NA|TRBV28|TRBJ1-3|NA
TGTGCCAGCAGTCCTCCTCGATTTAGGGGTTCTGGAAACACCATATATTTT
CASSPPRFRGSGNTIYF
>NA|TRBV6-4|TRBJ1-6|NA
TGTGCCAGCAGTGAAACGATTAATTCACCCCTCCACTTT
CASSETINSPLHF